This TCR beta chain was identified in a study of OX40 agonist ivuxolimab in advanced cancers. About the full investigation: Ivuxolimab was a fully human IgG2 agonistic monoclonal antibody targeting the costimulatory receptor OX40 (CD134). The paper reports the monotherapy dose-escalation portion (N of about 47 patients) of the phase I ivuxolimab trial. In the dose-escalation cohort, approximately 80% of patients were male, and the mean age was 60 years with a range of 23 to 79. Patients were allowed to have had prior anti-PD-1, anti-PD-L1 or anti-CTLA-4 therapy, and approximately 40% of the dose-escalation patients had previously received checkpoint inhibitors. Peripheral TCRbeta sequencing aimed to test whether ivuxolimab altered TCR sequence diversity and caused clonal T-cell expansion. Partial responses occurred in three dose-escalation patients, of whom one had hepatocellular carcinoma and two had cutaneous melanoma. Intravenous ivuxolimab was administered to patients every 2 weeks at six dose levels: 0.01, 0.1, 0.3, 1.5, 3 and 10 mg/kg. Of the approximately 50 dose-escalation patients, hepatocellular carcinoma was present in 19, melanoma in approximately 15, renal cell carcinoma in 9 and head and neck cancer in 9. The investigation overall reported the following: Low levels of normalized T-cell clonal expansion were also seen in some nonresponding patients. In the 0.1-3.0 mg/kg groups, partial responders were among the patients with the lowest normalized peripheral clonal expansion, particularly in CD8+ T cells. After ivuxolimab, CD8+ T cells had more expanded clones than CD4+ T cells on average. At doses from 0.1 to 3.0 mg/kg, clonal expansion was seen in both CD4+ and CD8+ blood T cells between baseline and week 6. Antigen specificity was not determined for the clonally expanded peripheral T cells.

Genomic DNA was extracted from sorted cells for sequencing of the TCRbeta CDR3 region. The immunoSEQ Assay was used for sequencing of TCRbeta CDR3 regions. TCRdb limited this immuneACCESS table to in-frame rearrangements with V and J called. A share of clones is missing; checked studies link under half to unresolved V genes, and the rest is unexplained. In all, the sample holds some 19,000 clones, and approximately 77% of those were seen once. The ten top clones hold under 20% of the sample. The trial excluded patients who had a history of autoimmune disease or were on systemic immunosuppression. In every dose cohort, peripheral blood was drawn for TCR sequencing at baseline, cycle 4 day 1, and cycle 7 day 1. Samples were obtained from an open-label, multicenter, first-in-human phase I dose-escalation trial of ivuxolimab. The trial enrolled adults with locally advanced or metastatic head and neck squamous cell, hepatocellular, melanoma or renal cell carcinoma. Before TCR sequencing, CD4+ T cells and CD8+ T cells were sorted from peripheral blood as separate populations.

There are 18 amino acids in the CDR3, from cysteine to phenylalanine inclusive. The kept DNA is CDR3 alone, 54 bases in frame from the first base. Germline trimming amounts to 4 bases on V and 0 bases on J, with 4 as the count of junction bases outside the gene matches. CDR1 is given as KGHSH and CDR2 as LQKENI, both from the germline V gene. Details on this clone: No cognate antigen has been identified for it. It has no much larger one-base neighbor in the sample; base qualities were not kept.

This chain is built from TRBV18 and TRBJ2-1; TRBD2 lines up with 15 middle nucleotides. The receptor was derived from an adult with an advanced solid tumor such as melanoma, head and neck, liver or kidney cancer. This sample comprised CD4+ or CD8+ T cells sorted from blood, obtained in a trial of the OX40 agonist ivuxolimab. The bases read TGTGCCAGCTCACGGACTAGCGGGAGGGCCAGCTCCTACAATGAGCAGTTCTTC. This is translated as CASSRTSGRASSYNEQFF.